What follows are 25 T cell receptor beta chains derived from one specimen sequenced in a study of cytomegalovirus exposure and HLA in healthy donors. Use of 60 Vbeta and 13 Jbeta primers characterized the PCR. Profiled with immunoSEQ multiplex PCR; TCRdb holds only in-frame clones, not every one. This repertoire shows 95,000 to 150,000 clones, approximately 79% found once; its top ten account for less than 5%. Sequencing was performed on PBMCs. The receptors shown here come from a man aged 25-45 years in good health and CMV-seronegative.

This chain connects TRBV5-4 to TRBJ1-2; D gene ambiguous. There are 16 residues in the CDR3. Trimming removed 1 base from V and 4 bases from J, with 17 bases in between. Germline V lookup: CDR1 SGHNT, CDR2 YYREEE (reference sequence). As DNA, the CDR3 is TGTGCCAGCAGCTTGAGTATGAGCGAGATGGGCTATGGCTACACCTTC. Translating gives CASSLSMSEMGYGYTF.

This clone is a singleton in its sample. The chain is built from TRBV18 and TRBJ1-1; TRBD1 agrees at 7 bases. The trim removed 5 bases at V and 6 bases at J, leaving 6 bases unmatched. The CDR3 runs to 13 residues. Germline CDR1 KGHSH, CDR2 LQKENI. The CDR3 DNA is TGTGCCAGCTCAAATGACAGGGTGGCTGAAGCTTTCTTT. It encodes CASSNDRVAEAFF.

This chain joins TRBV6-5 and TRBJ1-4, with 7 nucleotides matching TRBD1. The CDR3 is made up of 13 amino acids. Per germline, CDR1 MNHEY and CDR2 SVGAGI. V dropped 6 bases and J dropped 6; count of bases not matched to a gene: 4. The CDR3 DNA follows: TGTGCCAGCAGGGGGACAGCGGATGAAAAACTGTTTTTT. Protein: CASRGTADEKLFF.

This clone was counted a single time. The chain uses TRBV30 and TRBJ2-2; no clear D gene. With 0 bases removed from V and 5 bases from J, the gap between germline ends came to 10 bases. The CDR3 extends over 14 amino acids. From germline, CDR1 is GTSNPN and CDR2 SVGIG (reference sequence). The CDR3 sequence: CAWSVKLETGELFF. Written as DNA, the CDR3 is TGTGCCTGGAGTGTAAAGTTGGAGACCGGGGAGCTGTTTTTT.

This clone was seen a single time. This chain connects TRBV30 to TRBJ2-5; tentative D call: TRBD1 (6 bases). The CDR3 extends over 13 amino acids. Germline assignment: CDR1 GTSNPN and CDR2 SVGIG (reference sequence). Trimming took off 4 bases at V and 5 bases at J, with 14 bases between the two ends. CDR3 DNA sequence: TGTGCCTGGACGTGGGGGCTGGGGGAGACCCAGTACTTC. This sequence encodes CAWTWGLGETQYF.

V usage is TRBV5-1 and J usage is TRBJ1-1, with a weak D call TRBD1 (5 bases). The V end lost 2 bases, the J end lost 3 bases, and 8 bases lay between the germline ends. This CDR3 is built from 13 residues. Germline V gene sequence: CDR1 SGHRS, CDR2 YFSETQ. CDR3 sequence (DNA): TGCGCCAGCAGCTTCCAACAGGACACTGAAGCTTTCTTT. This sequence encodes CASSFQQDTEAFF.

The chain recombines TRBV28 with TRBJ1-4, with TRBD1 identical over 10 bases. V trimming: 5 bases; J trimming: 8 bases; junction bases outside the gene matches: 5. Germline CDR1 and CDR2: MDHEN and SYDVKM. The CDR3 is made up of 14 amino acids. Written as DNA, the CDR3 is TGTGCCAGCAGTCAGGGGACAGGGGTAGAAAAACTGTTTTTT. It encodes CASSQGTGVEKLFF.

V is TRBV18 and J is TRBJ2-1; 7 bases agree with TRBD1. Germline V CDR1 and CDR2: KGHSH, LQKENI. V dropped 4 bases and J dropped 9; count of bases not matched to a gene: 9. The CDR3 is made up of 14 amino acids. Here the CDR3 DNA reads TGTGCCAGCTCACGAGAGGACAGGTCGACTGAGCAGTTCTTC. Its protein is CASSREDRSTEQFF.

The chain joins TRBV12-5 to TRBJ2-3; 9 bases align to TRBD2. The trim removed 2 bases at V and 3 bases at J, leaving 18 bases unmatched. Germline assignment: CDR1 LGHNT and CDR2 FRNRAP. The CDR3 loop spans 20 amino acids. Here the CDR3 reads CASGLYSQGWRGGGTDTQYF. The DNA of the CDR3 is TGTGCTAGTGGTTTGTACTCGCAAGGCTGGCGGGGGGGCGGTACAGATACGCAGTATTTT.

The chain combines TRBV9 with TRBJ2-5; TRBD2 matches 7 bases. J gave up 0 bases and V 3 bases, and 5 bases lay outside the gene matches. The CDR3 has 15 residues. CDR1 and CDR2 from the germline V gene are SGDLS and YYNGEE. The CDR3 bases are TGTGCCAGCAGCGCACGGGGGGAGCACCAAGAGACCCAGTACTTC. This sequence encodes CASSARGEHQETQYF. Combining the CDR3 with reference TRBV9 and TRBJ2-5 gives the whole variable domain DSGVTQTPKHLITATGQRVTLRCSPRSGDLSVYWYQQSLDQGLQFLIQYYNGEERAKGNILERFSAQQFPDLHSELNLSSLELGDSALYFCASSARGEHQETQYFGPGTRLLVL.

Points on this clone: An end of the junction does not agree with germline; a read error may underlie this. The chain is built from TRBV6-6 and TRBJ1-2; D not certain. The V gene's germline CDR1 is MNHNY and CDR2 SVGAGI (reference sequence). The CDR3 length is 13 residues. The CDR3 spells CASSYSEGADSAF. The CDR3 DNA reads TGTGCCAGCAGTTACTCGGAGGGAGCCGACTCGGCCTTC.

This clone occurred a few times. V is TRBV27 and J is TRBJ2-3; TRBD2 aligns across 15 bases. CDR3 length: 17 residues. CDR1 and CDR2 (germline): MNHEY, SMNVEV (reference sequence). Trimming at V came to 4 bases and at J to 3 bases, leaving 5 bases not matched to a gene. The CDR3 DNA reads as TGTGCCAGCAGTTGGACTAGCGGGGGGGCAGTGACAGATACGCAGTATTTT. Its protein is CASSWTSGGAVTDTQYF.

V usage is TRBV7-3 and J usage is TRBJ2-2; no reliable D call. Germline lookup yields CDR1 SGHTA and CDR2 FQGTGA. The CDR3 extends over 13 amino acids. Trimming left V 5 bases short and J 2 bases short, with 6 bases between. This chain's CDR3 is CASSPFNTGELFF. Written as DNA, the CDR3 is TGTGCCAGCAGCCCGTTTAACACCGGGGAGCTGTTTTTT.

This clone was detected a few times. This chain connects TRBV4-3 to TRBJ1-1, with 7 bases lining up with TRBD1. The ends lost 1 base at V and 4 bases at J; junction bases unmatched: 12. Germline CDR1 reads LGHNA; CDR2 reads YSLEER. The CDR3 covers 17 residues. The CDR3 spells CASSQVYRGRIGTEAFF. In DNA form, the CDR3 reads TGCGCCAGCAGCCAAGTCTATAGGGGGCGCATCGGCACTGAAGCTTTCTTT.

This chain connects TRBV5-4 to TRBJ1-1; 7 nucleotides align to TRBD1. The CDR3 length is 16 residues. Germline lookup yields CDR1 SGHNT and CDR2 YYREEE (reference sequence). The V segment lost 0 bases and the J segment 1 base; nucleotides outside the gene matches: 6. The CDR3 DNA follows: TGTGCCAGCAGCTTGGTGGTAGGGACAGAGAACACTGAAGCTTTCTTT. Translating gives CASSLVVGTENTEAFF.

This rearrangement joins TRBV2 to TRBJ1-5; D is ambiguous. Trimming cost V 5 bases and J 0 bases, with 8 bases left between them. The CDR3 runs 14 residues. Germline loops: CDR1 SNHLY, CDR2 FYNNEI. The CDR3 sequence is CASSNLASNQPQHF. In nucleotides, the CDR3 is TGTGCCAGCAGTAATTTAGCTAGCAATCAGCCCCAGCATTTT.

The V gene is TRBV9, the J gene TRBJ2-7, with D possibly being TRBD1 (6 bases). Germline CDR1 is SGDLS and CDR2 is YYNGEE. The CDR3 runs to 15 residues. The germline V and J ends were trimmed by 0 bases and 1 base, with 11 bases remaining between them. CDR3 sequence reads: CASSVGDTESYEQYF. The CDR3 nucleotides are TGTGCCAGCAGCGTAGGGGACACCGAATCCTACGAGCAGTACTTC. Full variable domain (outside the CDR3, taken from reference TRBV9 and TRBJ2-7): DSGVTQTPKHLITATGQRVTLRCSPRSGDLSVYWYQQSLDQGLQFLIQYYNGEERAKGNILERFSAQQFPDLHSELNLSSLELGDSALYFCASSVGDTESYEQYFGPGTRLTVT.

The V call is TRBV5-6, the J call TRBJ2-5; TRBD1 matches 8 bases. V was pared by 0 bases and J by 5 bases, with 6 bases of the junction left unmatched. The CDR3 has 15 amino acids. Looked up from germline, CDR1 is SGHDT and CDR2 is YYEEEE. The chain's CDR3 is CASSLVGAGGETQYF. CDR3 nucleotides: TGTGCCAGCAGCTTGGTGGGAGCAGGGGGCGAGACCCAGTACTTC.

J is TRBJ2-3 and V is TRBV7-2, with 9 bases lining up with TRBD2. Trimming removed 3 bases from V and 2 bases from J; junction bases left unmatched: 3. The CDR3 length is 15 residues. The germline gives CDR1 SGHTA, CDR2 FQGNSA. This CDR3 reads CASSLGGGATDTQYF. In DNA form, the CDR3 reads TGTGCCAGCAGCTTGGGCGGGGGGGCCACAGATACGCAGTATTTT.

This chain uses TRBV28 with TRBJ1-2; D call uncertain. The CDR3 extends over 14 amino acids. The V and J ends lost 3 bases and 4 bases respectively, with 12 bases between them. CDR1 is MDHEN, CDR2 SYDVKM, per germline. In nucleotides, the CDR3 is TGTGCCAGCAGTTTCCTGAGTAATCCCTATGGCTACACCTTC. This encodes CASSFLSNPYGYTF.

This clone has only one observation. The chain joins TRBV7-8 to TRBJ2-7; TRBD1 matches 7 bases. The ends lost 2 bases at V and 6 bases at J; junction bases unmatched: 10. CDR1 and CDR2 (germline): SGHVS, FQNEAQ. The CDR3 is 15 amino acids. CDR3 region: CASSLQDRVGSEQYF. CDR3 coding DNA: TGTGCCAGCAGCTTACAAGACAGGGTTGGAAGCGAGCAGTACTTC.

This clone was detected once. The chain recombines TRBV10-3 with TRBJ2-5, with a possible D match to TRBD1 (6 bases). Germline lookup yields CDR1 ENHRY and CDR2 SYGVKD. The CDR3 loop spans 13 amino acids. V was shortened by 7 bases and J by 2 bases, with 11 bases between the two germline ends. The CDR3 loop is CAITDRPQETQYF. The CDR3 DNA reads TGTGCCATCACCGACAGGCCACAAGAGACCCAGTACTTC.

The chain has TRBV2 and TRBJ2-5; D may be TRBD2 (5 bases). Germline V CDR1 and CDR2: SNHLY, FYNNEI. V dropped 3 bases and J dropped 3 bases, with 8 bases sitting between them. This CDR3 is built from 13 residues. The CDR3 here is CASSELGKETQYF. DNA for the CDR3: TGTGCCAGCAGTGAGCTCGGGAAAGAGACCCAGTACTTC.

The chain carries TRBV29-1 and TRBJ1-1; 10 bases fit TRBD1. Per the germline V gene, CDR1 is SQVTM and CDR2 is ANQGSEA. The CDR3 has 15 amino acids. Trimming removed 0 bases from V and 10 bases from J; junction bases left unmatched: 11. The CDR3 reads CSVEEGGTGDARAFF. In DNA, the CDR3 is TGCAGCGTTGAAGAAGGCGGGACAGGGGACGCGCGAGCTTTCTTT.

The V and J genes are TRBV19 and TRBJ1-6; 9 nucleotides align to TRBD1. With V trimmed by 4 bases and J by 6 bases, 10 bases remained unmatched. CDR3 length: 17 residues. Germline values: CDR1 LNHDA, CDR2 SQIVND (reference sequence). The CDR3 DNA reads as TGTGCCAGTAGTACAAACAGGGGGCGGAAAGGTAATTCACCCCTCCACTTT. Translation gives CASSTNRGRKGNSPLHF.